This T cell receptor beta chain is from a study of blood T cells in healthy people across ages. The wider study: There was about one barcoded beta molecule captured by template switching per two T cells. Study-wide results and limits: Greater diversity and more naive CD4+ cells were seen in long-lived donors than in aged donors.

With a J-beta primer mix and a sample-barcoded 5' primer, a second PCR ran about 7 to 11 cycles. All cDNA molecules were each tagged by a template-switch adaptor with 12 random nucleotides. TCRdb fed the 5' RACE reads into MiXCR, producing one record per CDR3 protein. The table lists about 1,500,000 distinct CDR3 sequences, approximately 28% of them singletons. Collection of roughly 9.8 milliliters of peripheral blood was performed for each donor. The CDR3 spans 15 residues. Looked up from germline, CDR1 is SGHTA and CDR2 is FQGNSA. The trim removed 5 bases at V and 2 bases at J, leaving 7 bases unmatched. As concerns this clonotype: The antigen is undetermined.

V is TRBV7-2 and J is TRBJ1-1; 8 nucleotides agree with TRBD1. The TCR originated in a young woman in good health. Sequencing used blood. CDR3 nucleotides: TGTGCCAGCAGCCTGAACAGGGGGGATAACACTGAAGCTTTCTTT. This codes for CASSLNRGDNTEAFF.